The clone carrying this T cell receptor beta chain has more than one count but fewer than ten. Participant age was roughly 18 to 90 years, and participants resided in fewer than 25 US areas. The source of the sample is a study of blood T cell repertoires in COVID-19. About the research overall: The United States, Italy and Spain supplied acute and convalescent COVID-19 samples.

Between the trimmed V and J ends, which lost 9 bases and 8 bases, there was a span of 13 bases. Per the germline V gene, CDR1 is KGHDR and CDR2 is SFDVKD. The CDR3 consists of 13 residues. In the authors' workflow: Estimation of nucleated cell counts relied on the amplification of reference gene primers. Assay used: immunoSEQ multiplex PCR; TCRdb lists only in-frame clones, some missing. V, J and clone size reflect that table, while D and trimming were determined from the DNA. Seen here are 150,000 or so clones, about three quarters observed once, and the top ten hold around 2.9%. The sample consisted of PBMCs or T cells enriched from blood (not recorded which). The V gene is TRBV24-1, the J gene TRBJ1-6; TRBD1 might be the D (5 bases). This TCR was recovered from a woman aged 50 to 60 who had recovered from COVID-19. The CDR3 DNA is TGTGCCACCCTCGGCAGGGATCATTCACCCCTCCACTTT. It yields the protein CATLGRDHSPLHF.